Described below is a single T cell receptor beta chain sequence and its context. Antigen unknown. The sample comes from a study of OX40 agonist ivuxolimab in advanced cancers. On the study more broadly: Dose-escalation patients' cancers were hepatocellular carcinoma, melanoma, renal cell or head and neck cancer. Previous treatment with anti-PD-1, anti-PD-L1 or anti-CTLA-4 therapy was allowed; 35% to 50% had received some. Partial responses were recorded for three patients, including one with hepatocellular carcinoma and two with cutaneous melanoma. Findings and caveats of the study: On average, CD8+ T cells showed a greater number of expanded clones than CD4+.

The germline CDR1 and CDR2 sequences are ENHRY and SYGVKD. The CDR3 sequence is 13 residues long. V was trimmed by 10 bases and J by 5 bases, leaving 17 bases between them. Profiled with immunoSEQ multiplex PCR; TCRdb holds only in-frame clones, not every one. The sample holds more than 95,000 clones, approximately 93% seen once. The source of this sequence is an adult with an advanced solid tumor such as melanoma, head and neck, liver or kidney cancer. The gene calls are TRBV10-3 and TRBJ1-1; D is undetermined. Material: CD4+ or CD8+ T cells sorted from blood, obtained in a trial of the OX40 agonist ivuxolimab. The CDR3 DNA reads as TGTGCCACCCTTCCAGACATCGGGACTGAAGCTTTCTTT. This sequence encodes CATLPDIGTEAFF.